One sample yielded the 24 T cell receptor beta chains listed below, sequenced in a study of CD8+ T cells in alopecia areata. Sequencing relied on a cDNA template that was reverse transcribed from extracted RNA. TCRdb's copy holds only in-frame clones and misses some; the assay was immunoSEQ multiplex PCR. The data contain about 250,000 clones, under 70% of them singletons. Specimen: CD4+ T cells sorted from blood, collected at week 0. The receptors derive from a human donor with alopecia areata.

Note on this clone: The same CDR3 also results from other DNA sequences found in this sample. The chain uses TRBV10-3 and TRBJ2-3; D is unresolved. CDR1 is ENHRY and CDR2 is SYGVKD in the germline V gene. The length of the CDR3 is 12 residues. Trimming removed 3 bases at V and 2 bases at J, with 3 bases between. The CDR3: CAISESTDTQYF. CDR3 nucleotides: TGTGCCATCAGTGAATCCACAGATACGCAGTATTTT.

The chain links TRBV11-2 to TRBJ2-3; D remains unclear. The CDR3 is 14 amino acids. Per the germline V gene, CDR1 is SGHAT and CDR2 is FQNNGV. Trimming took off 1 base at V and 3 bases at J, with 8 bases between the two ends. CDR3: CASSLGVETDTQYF. DNA for the CDR3: TGTGCCAGCAGCTTAGGAGTTGAAACAGATACGCAGTATTTT.

This chain links TRBV11-3 with TRBJ2-1, with a tentative D call TRBD1 (6 bases). V gave up 5 bases and J gave up 10 bases, with 21 bases separating them. The CDR3 is made up of 15 amino acids. CDR1 SGHNT and CDR2 YENEEA come from the germline V gene. The CDR3 DNA follows: TGTGCCAGCAGCCCCGGACAGCAAAGTACGGGGGAGCAGTTCTTC. Translating gives CASSPGQQSTGEQFF.

This clone was seen just once. The chain links TRBV15 to TRBJ1-2, with D possibly matching TRBD1 (6 bases). This CDR3 has 16 amino acids. V lost 5 bases, J lost 3 bases, and 19 bases lay in between. The germline V gene has CDR1 LNHNV and CDR2 YYDKDF (reference sequence). In DNA form, the CDR3 reads TGTGCCACCAGCCTTTTGGCCCGGGGGCCATACTATGGCTACACCTTC. This gives the protein CATSLLARGPYYGYTF.

V usage is TRBV10-3 and J usage is TRBJ2-3, with D possibly being TRBD2 (5 bases). Trimming pared 0 bases from V and 9 bases from J, leaving 10 bases between. The length of the CDR3 is 13 residues. The germline V gene encodes CDR1 ENHRY and CDR2 SYGVKD. This chain's CDR3 is CAISESLRATQYF. CDR3 nucleotide sequence: TGTGCCATCAGTGAGTCGTTGAGGGCAACGCAGTATTTT.

The rearrangement uses TRBV5-6 and TRBJ2-5; no clear D. V gave up 9 bases and J gave up 5 bases, with 11 bases separating them. Germline CDR1 reads SGHDT; CDR2 reads YYEEEE. This CDR3 has 11 amino acids. As DNA, the CDR3 is TGTGCCACCGGATTGGGGGAGACCCAGTACTTC. Translated, it gives CATGLGETQYF.

The rearrangement links TRBV30 to TRBJ2-1; D is uncertain. The CDR3 contains 15 residues. Deletions cut 3 bases from V and 0 bases from J, with 12 bases between. The germline CDR1 and CDR2 sequences are GTSNPN and SVGIG (reference sequence). The CDR3 loop reads CAWSVVTPSYNEQFF. The CDR3 nucleotides are TGTGCCTGGAGCGTGGTAACCCCCTCCTACAATGAGCAGTTCTTC. Variable domain in full (rest from reference TRBV30 and TRBJ2-1): SQTIHQWPATLVQPVGSPLSLECTVEGTSNPNLYWYRQAAGRGLQLLFYSVGIGQISSEVPQNLSASRPQDRQFILSSKKLLLSDSGFYLCAWSVVTPSYNEQFFGPGTRLTVL.

The rearrangement uses TRBV4-1 and TRBJ2-3, with 12 bases lining up with TRBD2. V was pared by 11 bases and J by 7 bases, with 10 bases of the junction left unmatched. Germline CDR1 reads MGHRA; CDR2 reads YSYEKL. The CDR3 has 14 residues. The CDR3 region is CASRRLAGGNTQYF. As DNA, the CDR3 is TGCGCCTCAAGGCGGCTAGCGGGGGGGAATACGCAGTATTTT.

This CDR3 is CASSEGGTAYSPLHF. The CDR3, as DNA: TGTGCCAGCAGTGAAGGAGGGACCGCCTATTCACCCCTCCACTTT. The chain employs TRBV2 and TRBJ1-6; D is perhaps TRBD1 (5 bases). From germline, CDR1 is SNHLY and CDR2 FYNNEI. V lost 1 base to trimming and J lost 8 bases, with 12 bases between them. CDR3 size: 15 residues.

This chain joins TRBV29-1 and TRBJ2-3, with D tentatively TRBD2 (6 bases). The CDR3 runs 15 residues. CDR1 and CDR2 from the germline V gene are SQVTM and ANQGSEA. With 2 bases removed from V and 4 bases from J, the gap between germline ends came to 16 bases. The CDR3 DNA follows: TGCAGCGTTGAACGTCGTCAAGCGGGTCCAGATACGCAGTATTTT. Protein sequence: CSVERRQAGPDTQYF.

The chain recombines TRBV29-1 with TRBJ2-3; 9 bases map to TRBD1. The CDR3 runs to 13 residues. Germline loops: CDR1 SQVTM, CDR2 ANQGSEA. The ends lost 6 bases at V and 3 bases at J; junction bases unmatched: 4. CDR3 protein: CSVRQGETDTQYF. The DNA of the CDR3 is TGCAGCGTGAGACAGGGGGAAACAGATACGCAGTATTTT.

The chain recombines TRBV6-5 with TRBJ1-4, with 8 bases aligning to TRBD1. The germline gives CDR1 MNHEY, CDR2 SVGAGI. J lost 7 bases, V lost 6 bases, and 4 bases had no gene match. This CDR3 is built from 13 residues. In DNA, the CDR3 is TGTGCCAGCAGACGAGGGACAGGTGAAAAACTGTTTTTT. This encodes CASRRGTGEKLFF.

This clone has just a few counts. The rearrangement joins TRBV11-2 to TRBJ1-2; D is uncertain. The V end lost 9 bases, the J end lost 2 bases, and 13 bases lay between the germline ends. The CDR3 loop spans 13 amino acids. The germline V gene encodes CDR1 SGHAT and CDR2 FQNNGV. DNA of the CDR3: TGTGCCAGTCGGAAGTTGGGGAACTATGGCTACACCTTC. It is translated as CASRKLGNYGYTF.

This clone was recorded a few times. The chain employs TRBV5-4 and TRBJ2-5; no definite D call. This CDR3 has 15 residues. Trimming shortened V by 4 bases and J by 2 bases, and 15 bases separated the two germline ends. The germline V gene has CDR1 SGHNT and CDR2 YYREEE (reference sequence). The CDR3 region has the DNA TGTGCCAGCAGCCTAGGACGGAACCTTCAAGAGACCCAGTACTTC. The encoded protein is CASSLGRNLQETQYF.

The chain combines TRBV7-3 with TRBJ2-5; D remains unclear. Germline-derived CDR1 and CDR2 are SGHTA and FQGTGA. Deletions cut 1 base from V and 3 bases from J, with 3 bases between. This CDR3 has 12 amino acids. CDR3 bases: TGTGCCAGCAGCTTAAGGGAAGAGACCCAGTACTTC. This translates into CASSLREETQYF.

The J gene is TRBJ1-2, the V gene TRBV11-2; TRBD1 aligns across 7 bases. Trimming removed 6 bases from V and 4 bases from J; junction bases left unmatched: 8. Germline CDR1 SGHAT, CDR2 FQNNGV. This CDR3 has 14 residues. This chain's CDR3 is CASSWDRDIYGYTF. CDR3 DNA: TGTGCCAGCAGTTGGGACAGAGATATCTATGGCTACACCTTC.

This chain links TRBV7-2 with TRBJ2-6; D not resolved. Germline loops: CDR1 SGHTA, CDR2 FQGNSA. Trimming pared 5 bases from V and 0 bases from J, leaving 8 bases between. The CDR3 totals 15 residues. CDR3 in DNA: TGTGCCAGCAGCAACATGGGCTCTGGGGCCAACGTCCTGACTTTC. Amino acid sequence: CASSNMGSGANVLTF.

The V call is TRBV4-3, the J call TRBJ1-2; 9 nucleotides align to TRBD1. CDR1 and CDR2 from the germline V gene are LGHNA and YSLEER. V lost 3 bases to trimming and J lost 6 bases; unmatched junction nucleotides: 8. CDR3 size: 15 residues. The CDR3 DNA sequence: TGCGCCAGCAGCCAGATACGCGGGACAGGGAATGGCTACACCTTC. This sequence encodes CASSQIRGTGNGYTF.

This chain connects TRBV7-6 to TRBJ2-5; D ambiguous. V lost 1 base, J lost 3 bases, and 6 bases lay in between. The V gene's germline CDR1 is SGHVS and CDR2 FNYEAQ. CDR3 length: 13 residues. CDR3 residues: CASSLGRKETQYF. In nucleotides, the CDR3 is TGTGCCAGCAGCTTAGGTAGAAAAGAGACCCAGTACTTC.

The chain joins TRBV7-9 to TRBJ1-6; the D gene is possibly TRBD1 (5 bases). This CDR3 is 15 amino acids long. CDR1 is SEHNR and CDR2 is FQNEAQ in the germline V gene (reference sequence). With 5 bases removed from V and 5 bases from J, the gap between germline ends came to 13 bases. The CDR3 coding sequence is TGTGCCAGCAGCCTTCCGGGACGTCATAATTCACCCCTCCACTTT. Its protein product is CASSLPGRHNSPLHF.

This clone was picked up a small number of times. V and J are TRBV29-1 and TRBJ2-7; TRBD1 matches at 8 bases. CDR3 length: 16 amino acids. Germline loops: CDR1 SQVTM, CDR2 ANQGSEA. With V trimmed by 3 bases and J by 0 bases, 10 bases remained unmatched. CDR3 loop: CSVDVSGGFPSYEQYF. The CDR3 DNA follows: TGCAGCGTTGATGTATCAGGGGGCTTTCCCTCCTACGAGCAGTACTTC.

The genes are TRBV20-1 and TRBJ2-7; TRBD1 matches 7 bases. V dropped 8 bases and J dropped 3; count of bases not matched to a gene: 4. CDR3 length: 11 amino acids. The germline gives CDR1 DFQATT, CDR2 SNEGSKA (reference sequence). The CDR3 DNA follows: TGCAGTTGGGGACAGAACTACGAGCAGTACTTC. Encoded protein: CSWGQNYEQYF.

This sequence joins TRBV7-2 and TRBJ1-6, with D perhaps TRBD1 (5 bases). Trimming removed 0 bases from V and 12 bases from J, with 9 bases in between. The CDR3 is 13 residues long. Germline CDR1 SGHTA, CDR2 FQGNSA. CDR3 amino acids: CASSLAQGLPLHF. The CDR3 DNA reads as TGTGCCAGCAGCTTAGCTCAGGGCTTACCCCTCCACTTT.

Only a few counts were recorded for this clone. The chain uses TRBV4-2 and TRBJ1-6; D remains ambiguous. The CDR3 runs to 16 residues. Looked up from germline, CDR1 is LGHNA and CDR2 is YNFKEQ. Trimming took off 4 bases at V and 7 bases at J, with 17 bases between the two ends. The CDR3 DNA is TGTGCCAGCAGCCCCGACGGCGGGGTAATGAATTCACCCCTCCACTTT. Residues: CASSPDGGVMNSPLHF.